These 9 T cell receptor beta chains originate from one sample sequenced in a study of blood T cell repertoires in COVID-19. Clones were sequenced by immunoSEQ multiplex PCR, and TCRdb holds only the in-frame ones, with some missing. The sample contains about 15,000 clones, 75% to 90% of which appear only once. The specimen was peripheral blood. These receptors were taken from a human donor in a cohort sampled during active COVID-19.

The chain carries TRBV2 and TRBJ1-5; TRBD1 agrees at 10 bases. CDR3 size: 18 residues. The germline V gene encodes CDR1 SNHLY and CDR2 FYNNEI. The V gene end was trimmed by 4 bases and the J gene end by 4 bases; junction bases not matched to a gene: 13. The CDR3 nucleotides are TGTGCCAGCAGTGGACCGGGACAGGGGTCGACGTATAATCAGCCCCAGCATTTT. Its protein product is CASSGPGQGSTYNQPQHF.

The rearrangement joins TRBV9 to TRBJ1-1, with a tentative D call TRBD1 (5 bases). Per the germline V gene, CDR1 is SGDLS and CDR2 is YYNGEE. Trimming removed 6 bases from V and 3 bases from J, with 15 bases in between. The CDR3 consists of 14 residues. The CDR3 nucleotides read TGTGCCAGCACCAAGACAGCCTTTCACACTGAAGCTTTCTTT. This gives the protein CASTKTAFHTEAFF.

The rearrangement uses TRBV5-1 and TRBJ1-6, with D possibly being TRBD1 (6 bases). CDR1 SGHRS and CDR2 YFSETQ come from the germline V gene. The length of the CDR3 is 16 residues. V was cut by 4 bases and J by 6 bases, with 17 bases left in between. The CDR3 region is CASSITSGHSNSPLHF. CDR3 in DNA: TGCGCCAGCAGCATAACCTCGGGACATTCTAATTCACCCCTCCACTTT.

A few counts support this clone. The chain combines TRBV4-1 with TRBJ1-3; D is perhaps TRBD1 (5 bases). CDR3 size: 16 residues. Trimming took off 0 bases at V and 0 bases at J, with 9 bases between the two ends. Germline V gene data show CDR1 as MGHRA and CDR2 as YSYEKL. This chain's CDR3 is CASSQESGLSGNTIYF. The DNA of the CDR3 is TGCGCCAGCAGCCAAGAGTCAGGGCTCTCTGGAAACACCATATATTTT.

This chain uses TRBV2 with TRBJ2-2, with D tentatively TRBD1 (5 bases). V gave up 5 bases and J gave up 13 bases, with 20 bases separating them. The germline CDR1 and CDR2 sequences are SNHLY and FYNNEI. CDR3 length: 14 amino acids. The CDR3 coding sequence is TGTGCCAGCAGTCCTCCGACAGTTAATCAAAGGCTGTTTTTT. It is translated as CASSPPTVNQRLFF.

The rearrangement joins TRBV3-1 (or the pseudogene TRBV3-2) to TRBJ2-5; TRBD2 aligns across 7 bases. CDR1 and CDR2 (germline): LGHDT, YNNKEL (reference sequence). CDR3 length: 16 amino acids. Unmatched junction bases numbered 8, after V lost 2 bases and J lost 2 bases. The CDR3 here is CASSQNPGTIQETQYF. The CDR3 bases are TGTGCCAGCAGCCAAAACCCCGGGACTATTCAAGAGACCCAGTACTTC.

The chain carries TRBV28 and TRBJ2-3, with D hard to call. This CDR3 spans 14 amino acids. Per the germline V gene, CDR1 is MDHEN and CDR2 is SYDVKM. Trimming shortened V by 7 bases and J by 9 bases, and 20 bases separated the two germline ends. The CDR3 region is CASTLESQARTQYF. The CDR3 DNA follows: TGTGCCAGCACTCTTGAATCCCAGGCGCGAACGCAGTATTTT.

The chain joins TRBV6-5 to TRBJ1-5, with 7 bases lining up with TRBD1. CDR3 length: 12 residues. After removal of 6 bases from V and 7 bases from J, the junction contained 3 bases not matched to a gene. CDR1 is MNHEY and CDR2 is SVGAGI in the germline V gene. In nucleotides, the CDR3 is TGTGCCAGCAGACAGGGGAACCAGCCCCAGCATTTT. Amino acids: CASRQGNQPQHF.

The chain couples TRBV7-3 to TRBJ1-1; D is ambiguous. The germline CDR1 and CDR2 sequences are SGHTA and FQGTGA. CDR3 length: 13 residues. V was trimmed by 0 bases and J by 5 bases, leaving 7 bases between them. CDR3 residues: CASSLTFRTEAFF. The CDR3 DNA reads as TGTGCCAGCAGCTTAACGTTCAGAACTGAAGCTTTCTTT.